This entry features one T cell receptor (beta chain) sequence. The target antigen is unknown. This sample was included in a study of OX40 agonist ivuxolimab in advanced cancers. The overall study: Among those enrolled, mean age was approximately 60 years (range roughly 20 to 80) and 75% to 85% were male. Study-level results: Normalized T-cell clonal expansion was also low in some nonresponders. At 0.1 to 3.0 mg/kg and by week 6, clonal expansion occurred in CD4+ and CD8+ blood T cells. On average, a greater number of expanded clones characterised CD8+ T cells relative to CD4+.

Data came from immunoSEQ multiplex PCR; TCRdb stores just in-frame clones and leaves some out. The repertoire consists of tens of thousands of clones, with about 87% occurring once and the leading ten covering 0.4% to 0.65%. The CDR3 spans 16 residues. Trimming took 3 bases from V and 5 from J, leaving 17 bases between them. CDR1 and CDR2 (germline): WNHNN, SYGVQD (reference sequence). The chain recombines TRBV10-1 with TRBJ2-1; D might be TRBD2 (5 bases). The starting material was CD4+ or CD8+ T cells sorted from blood, obtained in a trial of the OX40 agonist ivuxolimab. This receptor was taken from an adult with an advanced solid tumor such as melanoma, head and neck, liver or kidney cancer. The CDR3 here is CASSDYPGGPHNEQFF. For the CDR3, the DNA is TGCGCCAGCAGTGATTACCCGGGCGGGCCTCACAATGAGCAGTTCTTC.